The clone carrying this T cell receptor beta chain has ten or more counts. Its target is not known. The TCR beta library used iRepertoire HTBI primers with Arm-PCR amplification of CDR3. Using its own MiXCR run on the multiplex PCR reads, TCRdb lists one record per CDR3 protein. Of more than 650,000 distinct CDR3 sequences detected, about 32% appear once; the ten largest clones hold about 42%. This entry belongs to a study of regulatory T cells in long-lasting Graves disease. Study-level findings and limits: Persistent disease was associated with favored TRBV28 usage and with favored use of TRBJ1-2 and TRBJ2-5. Persistent cases of Graves' showed reduced TCR diversity relative to newly diagnosed patients.

This sample's time point: persistent/refractory GD, antithyroid drugs over 5 years with positive TRAb. RNA from PBMCs was the source of the TCR library. Graves' disease diagnoses used American Thyroid Association guidelines. The germline V and J ends were trimmed by 6 bases and 7 bases, with 15 bases remaining between them. The CDR3 loop spans 14 amino acids. The V gene is TRBV12-3 or TRBV12-4, the J gene TRBJ1-4, with no clear D. Here the sequenced sample was peripheral blood mononuclear cells (PBMCs), taken when the disease was refractory, from a patient treated with antithyroid drugs. The receptor comes from a female donor with Graves disease. The CDR3 DNA reads as TGTGCCAGCAGCCTAGGGCGGCGCGGTGAAAAACTGTTTTTT. This codes for CASSLGRRGEKLFF.